Only a few counts were recorded for the clone carrying this T cell receptor beta chain. What it binds is unknown. Trimming took 6 bases from V and 8 from J; bases not matched to a gene: 7. CDR1 is MNHEY, CDR2 SVGEGT, per germline. The CDR3 totals 13 residues. The sample comes from a study of T-cell memory formation after mild COVID-19. The overall study: The TCR clusters were mostly specific to one donor.

Broader study findings: Clones which contracted sat mainly in CM and EM if CD4+, and in EMRA if CD8+. Pre-infection memory harbored some responding clones, suggesting cross-reactive memory joined. Clones shrinking from day 15 to 85 showed even CD4/CD8 mixes; later expanders tilted CD4+.

TCRdb reprocessed the 5' RACE reads with MiXCR, giving one entry per CDR3 protein. The sample lists hundreds of thousands of distinct CDR3 sequences; roughly 15% were seen once. The sample taken for sequencing was PBMCs or a T cell subset sorted from them (not recorded which). The receptor's source is a man younger than 35 who had mild COVID-19 (a few samples of this study predate the infection). Cell type and time point are not known. V is TRBV6-2 or TRBV6-3 and J is TRBJ1-2, with 9 bases lining up with TRBD1. This CDR3 reads CASSPGQGMGYTF. Here the CDR3 DNA reads TGTGCCAGCAGCCCGGGACAGGGAATGGGCTACACCTTC.